A selection of T cell receptor beta chains follows, all from one sample in a study of human T cells and chemical hapten exposure. TCRdb passed the RACE reads through MiXCR, listing each CDR3 protein once. The sample carries 380,000 or so distinct CDR3 sequences, approximately 5% recorded once. The sample here was whole blood, taken in connection with sensitization to the hapten diphenylcyclopropenone (DPC). The receptors come from a woman aged 18-29 years with alopecia areata. Some clones in this sample may be carry-over from other donors' samples. Both conserved end residues are part of each CDR3. Fields, in order: V gene, CDR3 protein.

TRBV12-3/TRBV12-4 CASSLGLAGTSYEQYF
TRBV10-3 CAISESRTLDSTDTQYF
TRBV11-2 CASSLYRDPLTKVGNTIYF
TRBV5-6 CASSLSGYNQPQHF
TRBV6-2/TRBV6-3 CASSYSGHAVLNTGELFF
TRBV5-4 CASTQDRGSYNEQFF
TRBV18 CASSPPLGQAFTEAFF
TRBV20-1 CSARLRGQPQHF
TRBV7-6 CASSFTSGVNNEQFF
TRBV13 CASRAEGARGTGELFF
TRBV9 CASSPPDRGYPNYGYTF
TRBV10-3 CAIRDGTGAYEQYF
TRBV2 CASSQEGPALHF